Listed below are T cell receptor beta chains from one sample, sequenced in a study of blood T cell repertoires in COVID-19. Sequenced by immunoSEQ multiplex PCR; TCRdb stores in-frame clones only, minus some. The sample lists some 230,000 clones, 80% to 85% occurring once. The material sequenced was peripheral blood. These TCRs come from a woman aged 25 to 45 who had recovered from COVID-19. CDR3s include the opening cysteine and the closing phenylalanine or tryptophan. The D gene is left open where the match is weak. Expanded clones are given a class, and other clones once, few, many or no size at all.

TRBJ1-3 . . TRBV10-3 TGTGCCATCAGTGAAGGCCGACTGCCGAGTCCTGGAAACACCATATATTTT CAISEGRLPSPGNTIYF
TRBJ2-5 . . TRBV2 TGTGCCAGCAGTGGTCCCATGACCCAGTACTTC CASSGPMTQYF
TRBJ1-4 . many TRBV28 TGTGCCAGCAGGTCAGGGGCAACTAATGAAAAACTGTTTTTT CASRSGATNEKLFF
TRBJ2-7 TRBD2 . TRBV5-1 TGCGCCAGCAGCCGCGGACTAGCGGCCTACGAGCAGTACTTC CASSRGLAAYEQYF
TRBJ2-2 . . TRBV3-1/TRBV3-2 TGTGCCAGCAGCCGAACTAGCACGGGGACCGGGGAGCTGTTTTTT CASSRTSTGTGELFF
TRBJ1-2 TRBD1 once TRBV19 TGTGCCAGTAGTGTAACGCTGGGCACAGGACAGGTGAATGGCTACACCTTC CASSVTLGTGQVNGYTF
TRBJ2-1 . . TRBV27 TGTGCCAGCAGTTTCGGACAACGCAATGAGCAGTTCTTC CASSFGQRNEQFF
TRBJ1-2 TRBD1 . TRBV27 TGTGCCAGCAGTCCCACGGGACAGTTGAACTATGGCTACACCTTC CASSPTGQLNYGYTF
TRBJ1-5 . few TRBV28 TGTGCCAGCGAAACACCGACTGGTCAGCCCCAGCATTTT CASETPTGQPQHF
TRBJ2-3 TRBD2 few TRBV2 TGTGCCAGCGGGAATAGGGGGCTAGCGGGAGGTGCAGATACGCAGTATTTT CASGNRGLAGGADTQYF
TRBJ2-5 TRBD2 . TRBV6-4 TGTGCCAGCAGTGGCTTAATAGCGGGAGGGCCGAGCCAAGAGACCCAGTACTTC CASSGLIAGGPSQETQYF
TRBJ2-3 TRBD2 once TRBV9 TGTGCCAGCAGCCCCGGAGGGCTTAGCGGGAGGTGGGGCACAGATACGCAGTATTTT CASSPGGLSGRWGTDTQYF
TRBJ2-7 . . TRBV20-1 TGCAGTGCCCGGGTGGGGCTCGAGCAGTACTTC CSARVGLEQYF
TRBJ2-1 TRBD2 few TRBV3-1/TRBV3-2 TGTGCCAGCACCTCCAAGCGGGAGGGGCAGGAGCAGTTCTTC CASTSKREGQEQFF
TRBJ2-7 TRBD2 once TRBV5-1 TGCGCCAGCAGCCCCTACGAAGCGGGAACCCCCCGCGAGCAGTACTTC CASSPYEAGTPREQYF
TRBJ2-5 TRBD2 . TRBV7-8 TGTGCCAGCAGCTTCCTAGCGGGGCAAGAGACCCAGTACTTC CASSFLAGQETQYF
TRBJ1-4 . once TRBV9 TGTGCCAGCAGCGTAGCTTGGGGCACAACTAATGAAAAACTGTTTTTT CASSVAWGTTNEKLFF
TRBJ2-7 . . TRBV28 TGTGCCAGCAGTCCCCGGGACTCACCCTACGAGCAGTACTTC CASSPRDSPYEQYF
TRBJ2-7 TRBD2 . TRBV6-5 TGTGCCAGCAGACCACTAGCGGGAACCTACGAGCAGTACTTC CASRPLAGTYEQYF
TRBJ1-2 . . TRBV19 TGTGCCAGTTCTTTCCAGGGCTTCTATGGCTACACCTTC CASSFQGFYGYTF
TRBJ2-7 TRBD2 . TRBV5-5 TGTGCCAGCAGCTATCCCGGGCGGGAGGGACCCTACGAGCAGTACTTC CASSYPGREGPYEQYF
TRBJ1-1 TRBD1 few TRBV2 TGTGCCGGCCGGGGACAGGTGAACACTGAAGCTTTCTTT CAGRGQVNTEAFF
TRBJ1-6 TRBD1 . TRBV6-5 TGTGCCAGCAGCCAACAGGGGAATAATTCACCCCTCCACTTT CASSQQGNNSPLHF
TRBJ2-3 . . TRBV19 TGTGCCAGTAGTACCGGAGATACGCAGTATTTT CASSTGDTQYF
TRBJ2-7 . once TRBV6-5 TGTGCCAGCAGTTACGACAGGAACGAGCAGTACTTC CASSYDRNEQYF
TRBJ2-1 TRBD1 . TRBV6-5 TGTGCCAGCAGTTACTCTCGACAGGGGGACAATGAGCAGTTCTTC CASSYSRQGDNEQFF
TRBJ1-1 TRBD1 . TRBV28 TGTGCCAGCAGTGGGCTCTACAGGGGGCAAAGAGCTTTCTTT CASSGLYRGQRAFF
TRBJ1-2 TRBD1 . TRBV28 TGTGCCAGCAGGCGGGCGGACAGGGGGCGCGATGGCTACACCTTC CASRRADRGRDGYTF
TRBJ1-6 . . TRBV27 TGTGCCAGCAGTTTTCAGGGTTCCTATAATTCACCCCTCCACTTT CASSFQGSYNSPLHF
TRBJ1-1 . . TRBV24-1 TGTGCCACCAGCGCTACAGAAGGCGAAAGCACTGAAGCTTTCTTT CATSATEGESTEAFF
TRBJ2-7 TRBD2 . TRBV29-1 TGCAGCGTTGAAGGAGCGGGAGTTAGCGACGAGCAGTACTTC CSVEGAGVSDEQYF
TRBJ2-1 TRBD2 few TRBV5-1 TGCGCCAGCAGCTTGGCCCCTGCGGGAGAAATCTCGAATGAGCAGTTCTTC CASSLAPAGEISNEQFF
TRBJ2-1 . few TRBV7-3 TGTGCCAGCAGCTTGTACGCTCTAGCGTACTACAATGAGCAGTTCTTC CASSLYALAYYNEQFF
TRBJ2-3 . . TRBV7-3 TGTGCCAGCAGCTTACTAGGAACAGATACGCAGTATTTT CASSLLGTDTQYF
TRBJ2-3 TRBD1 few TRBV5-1 TGCGCCAGCAGCCCGGGACAGCGCACAGATACGCAGTATTTT CASSPGQRTDTQYF
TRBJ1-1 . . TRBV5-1 TGCGCCAGCAGCTTGGTGGGCTCAGACACTGAAGCTTTCTTT CASSLVGSDTEAFF